Shown below are 24 T cell receptor beta chains from a single sample sequenced in a study of spatial heterogeneity in lung cancer (dated by TCRdb to between 2018 and 2020). Overall results and qualifications from the work: The tumor nonsynonymous mutation count correlated with the number of expanded alpha and beta TCRs within the tumor.

The label giving this sample's time point can be read as: sample taken at primary tumor resection. Library creation used 5' RACE. Sequencing relied on a NextSeq 500. Clones were called with MiXCR by TCRdb after fastp trimmed the public reads at Q25, and only in-frame beta chains were retained. Duplicate CDR3 protein sequences are folded into a single record with the most common DNA and genes. The sample table records 5,200 or so distinct CDR3 sequences; more than 6.5% of these occur just once. The top ten clones comprise over 40% of the sample. Antigens for these TCRs are unknown. Here the sequenced sample was lung tumor tissue, taken at surgery. The receptors originated from a male donor with early-stage non-small cell lung cancer.

The gene calls are TRBV7-2 and TRBJ2-7; D tentatively reads TRBD1 or TRBD2 (6 bases each). V lost 5 bases and J lost 4, with 15 bases in between. Per the germline V gene, CDR1 is SGHTA and CDR2 is FQGNSA. The CDR3 totals 14 residues. This chain's CDR3 is CASSPGAVGYEQYF. CDR3 bases: TGTGCCAGCAGCCCGGGGGCGGTAGGTTACGAGCAGTACTTC.

This clonotype was seen repeatedly, ten times or more. This rearrangement joins TRBV10-1 to TRBJ1-3, with 7 bases identical to TRBD1. The CDR3 has 17 amino acids. With 3 bases clipped from V and 0 bases from J, the junction kept 8 bases outside the gene matches. The germline V gene encodes CDR1 WNHNN and CDR2 SYGVQD (reference sequence). CDR3 sequence reads: CASSDPTGELSGNTIYF. The CDR3 coding sequence is TGCGCCAGCAGTGACCCTACAGGGGAACTCTCTGGAAACACCATATATTTT.

This clonotype was seen a few times. The chain is built from TRBV7-2 and TRBJ2-3; 8 bases are shared with TRBD1. The V gene end was trimmed by 4 bases and the J gene end by 3 bases; junction bases not matched to a gene: 9. The CDR3 loop spans 16 amino acids. The germline V gene encodes CDR1 SGHTA and CDR2 FQGNSA. CDR3 protein: CASSSYRGLVTDTQYF. CDR3 bases: TGTGCCAGCAGCTCTTACAGGGGGTTGGTAACAGATACGCAGTATTTT. The full variable domain, completed using reference TRBV7-2 and TRBJ2-3, is GAGVSQSPSNKVTEKGKDVELRCDPISGHTALYWYRQSLGQGLEFLIYFQGNSAPDKSGLPSDRFSAERTGGSVSTLTIQRTQQEDSAVYLCASSSYRGLVTDTQYFGPGTRLTVL.

A note on this clonotype: A much larger clone lies a single base off, so this may be a read error. The chain couples TRBV7-8 to TRBJ2-7, with 7 nucleotides matching TRBD1. The CDR3 spans 14 residues. Germline lookup yields CDR1 SGHVS and CDR2 FQNEAQ. CDR3 amino acids: CAGSLQGNAYEQYF. CDR3 in DNA: TGTGCCGGCAGCTTACAGGGGAATGCCTACGAGCAGTACTTC. The variable domain in full, with the rest retrieved from reference TRBV7-8 and TRBJ2-7, is GAGVSQSPRYKVAKRGQDVALRCDPISGHVSLFWYQQALGQGPEFLTYFQNEAQLDKSGLPSDRFFAERPEGSVSTLKIQRTQQEDSAVYLCAGSLQGNAYEQYFGPGTRLTVT.

This clonotype came up many times. This chain links TRBV7-2 with TRBJ2-1; D assignment may be TRBD1 or TRBD2 (5 bases each). The CDR3 spans 15 residues. CDR1 SGHTA and CDR2 FQGNSA come from the germline V gene. The V gene lost 1 base and the J gene lost 6 bases, with 13 bases spanning the gap. In nucleotides, the CDR3 is TGTGCCAGCAGCTTAGGACCCGGGACCTCCAATGAGCAGTTCTTC. Translation: CASSLGPGTSNEQFF.

This clonotype was counted at least ten times. This chain links TRBV5-1 with TRBJ1-4; 8 bases map to TRBD1. Trimming took 2 bases from V and 7 from J; bases not matched to a gene: 7. The CDR3 is 15 residues long. Germline CDR1 and CDR2: SGHRS and YFSETQ. For the CDR3, the DNA is TGCGCCAGCAGCTTTTCAGGGGGCCGGGGTGAAAAACTGTTTTTT. Amino acid sequence: CASSFSGGRGEKLFF.

Ten or more counts support this clonotype. The chain joins TRBV30 to TRBJ1-1, with D possibly TRBD1 on 6 matching bases. CDR3 size: 12 residues. Deletions cut 4 bases from V and 5 bases from J, with 11 bases between. CDR1 is GTSNPN, CDR2 SVGIG, per germline (reference sequence). The DNA for the CDR3 is TGTGCCTGGACACAGGGAAGTACTGAAGCTTTCTTT. Encoded protein: CAWTQGSTEAFF.

By share, this clonotype counts as medium-sized. This chain connects TRBV18 to TRBJ2-3, with TRBD2 identical over 10 bases. V was clipped by 6 bases and J by 6 bases; unmatched bases: 9. CDR3 length: 15 amino acids. Germline V gives CDR1 KGHSH, CDR2 LQKENI. CDR3 sequence (DNA): TGTGCCAGCTCCAGTGGACTAGCGGACTCCGATACGCAGTATTTT. Protein product: CASSSGLADSDTQYF.

This clonotype was seen repeatedly, ten times or more. The chain combines TRBV20-1 with TRBJ2-3; TRBD2 matches 7 bases. From germline, CDR1 is DFQATT and CDR2 SNEGSKA (reference sequence). The CDR3 runs to 13 residues. V lost 2 bases, J lost 3 bases, and 2 bases stayed unmatched. For the CDR3, the DNA is TGCAGTGCTAGACTAGCGGTTACAGATACGCAGTATTTT. Protein product: CSARLAVTDTQYF.

The V and J genes are TRBV5-1 and TRBJ2-7, with D tentatively TRBD2 (5 bases). Germline lookup yields CDR1 SGHRS and CDR2 YFSETQ. The V end lost 2 bases, the J end lost 2 bases, and 11 bases lay between the germline ends. The CDR3 contains 14 residues. CDR3 in amino acids: CASSFLTGTYEQYF. The CDR3 region has the DNA TGCGCCAGCAGCTTCCTGACGGGAACCTACGAGCAGTACTTC.

This clonotype was seen repeatedly, ten times or more. The rearrangement links TRBV6-1 to TRBJ2-7; 13 bases are a match to TRBD2. Germline lookup yields CDR1 MNHNS and CDR2 SASEGT. The CDR3 has 16 residues. Germline trimming cut 6 bases from V and 0 bases from J; bases unmatched to any gene: 5. For the CDR3, the DNA is TGTGCCAGCAGGTTGGGACTAGCGGGACTCTCCTACGAGCAGTACTTC. Its protein is CASRLGLAGLSYEQYF.

The chain has TRBV15 and TRBJ2-3; a possible D gene is TRBD2 (6 bases). The CDR3 length is 15 residues. Germline V lookup: CDR1 LNHNV, CDR2 YYDKDF (reference sequence). V was cut by 4 bases and J by 2 bases, with 13 bases left in between. The CDR3 loop is CATSKERAVTDTQYF. CDR3 bases: TGTGCCACCAGCAAAGAGCGGGCCGTCACAGATACGCAGTATTTT.

This clonotype was seen repeatedly, ten times or more. The chain recombines TRBV7-3 with TRBJ1-1; D call uncertain. V was trimmed by 1 base and J by 0 bases, leaving 6 bases between them. The CDR3 consists of 14 residues. Germline V gene data show CDR1 as SGHTA and CDR2 as FQGTGA. CDR3 protein: CASSLMGMNTEAFF. The DNA for the CDR3 is TGTGCCAGCAGCTTAATGGGAATGAACACTGAAGCTTTCTTT.

This clonotype has a count of ten or more. The CDR3: CATDRGSVTNEKLFF. CDR3 coding DNA: TGTGCCACTGACAGGGGTTCTGTAACTAATGAAAAACTGTTTTTT. V gene TRBV15 combines with J gene TRBJ1-4; TRBD1 matches at 8 bases. The CDR3 runs 15 residues. J gave up 1 base and V 9 bases, and 7 bases lay outside the gene matches. Germline loops: CDR1 LNHNV, CDR2 YYDKDF (reference sequence). The full variable domain, in which reference TRBV15 and TRBJ1-4 provide the parts outside the CDR3, is DAMVIQNPRYQVTQFGKPVTLSCSQTLNHNVMYWYQQKSSQAPKLLFHYYDKDFNNEADTPDNFQSRRPNTSFCFLDIRSPGLGDTAMYLCATDRGSVTNEKLFFGSGTQLSVL.

Judged by abundance, this clonotype is medium-sized (0.01 to 0.1%). This chain joins TRBV7-9 and TRBJ2-6; perhaps D is TRBD1 or TRBD2 (5 bases each). Trimming left V 5 bases short and J 0 bases short, with 17 bases between. Germline CDR1 reads SEHNR; CDR2 reads FQNEAQ (reference sequence). This CDR3 has 18 amino acids. CDR3 sequence reads: CASSPARGVSSGANVLTF. The CDR3 region has the DNA TGTGCCAGCAGCCCGGCCAGAGGGGTCAGCTCTGGGGCCAACGTCCTGACTTTC. The variable domain in full, with the rest retrieved from reference TRBV7-9 and TRBJ2-6, is DTGVSQNPRHKITKRGQNVTFRCDPISEHNRLYWYRQTLGQGPEFLTYFQNEAQLEKSRLLSDRFSAERPKGSFSTLEIQRTEQGDSAMYLCASSPARGVSSGANVLTFGAGSRLTVL.

In its sample, this clonotype was seen many times. This rearrangement joins TRBV7-9 to TRBJ2-2; D unresolved. CDR3 length: 12 amino acids. The ends were cut back, 6 bases at V and 3 bases at J, with 5 bases in the middle. The germline gives CDR1 SEHNR, CDR2 FQNEAQ (reference sequence). The CDR3 here is CASSFHTGELFF. The CDR3, as DNA: TGTGCCAGCAGTTTTCACACCGGGGAGCTGTTTTTT. The whole variable domain, filled in from reference TRBV7-9 and TRBJ2-2, reads DTGVSQNPRHKITKRGQNVTFRCDPISEHNRLYWYRQTLGQGPEFLTYFQNEAQLEKSRLLSDRFSAERPKGSFSTLEIQRTEQGDSAMYLCASSFHTGELFFGEGSRLTVL.

J is TRBJ2-3 and V is TRBV6-5; TRBD1 agrees at 9 bases. This CDR3 is built from 16 residues. The J segment lost 3 bases and the V segment lost 2 bases, leaving 6 bases of the junction unmatched. The germline gives CDR1 MNHEY, CDR2 SVGAGI. In DNA form, the CDR3 reads TGTGCCAGCAGTTACGGGACAGGGAGGGGTACAGATACGCAGTATTTT. It specifies CASSYGTGRGTDTQYF.

V usage is TRBV12-3 or TRBV12-4 and J usage is TRBJ2-2, with D tentatively TRBD1 or TRBD2 (6 bases each). The V end lost 6 bases, the J end lost 5 bases, and 10 bases lay between the germline ends. The CDR3 runs 13 residues. The CDR3 DNA follows: TGTGCCAGCAGGGGGGCGGGGACCGGGGAGCTGTTTTTT. Translation: CASRGAGTGELFF.

This clonotype has at least ten counts. J is TRBJ2-7 and V is TRBV7-8; 9 bases are shared with TRBD1. V lost 3 bases to trimming and J lost 1 base; unmatched junction nucleotides: 10. Germline CDR1 SGHVS, CDR2 FQNEAQ. CDR3 length equals 17 residues. CDR3 nucleotide sequence: TGTGCCAGCAGCTTCCCCGTAGGGACAGGGTTTTCCTACGAGCAGTACTTC. This codes for CASSFPVGTGFSYEQYF.

V is TRBV3-2 and J is TRBJ2-5; the DNA was not compared with TRBD1, the D call given in the table. TRBV3-2 is described as a pseudogene. The CDR3 consists of 15 residues. Here the CDR3 DNA reads TGTGCCAGCAGCCAAGAGGGGACAACCCAAGAGACCCAGTACTTC. Its protein product is CASSQEGTTQETQYF.

This clonotype was observed at least ten times. This chain connects TRBV24-1 to TRBJ1-2, with D perhaps matching TRBD1 (5 bases). The CDR3 is 13 residues long. From germline, CDR1 is KGHDR and CDR2 SFDVKD. The ends were cut back, 0 bases at V and 7 bases at J, with 8 bases in the middle. CDR3 in DNA: TGTGCCACCAGTGATTTGCATGGGGGTGGCTACACCTTC. This translates into CATSDLHGGGYTF.

This chain uses TRBV5-6 with TRBJ1-2, with TRBD1 matching over 9 bases. The CDR3 contains 13 residues. Germline values: CDR1 SGHDT, CDR2 YYEEEE. Losses at the gene ends were 2 bases for V and 8 bases for J; bases not matched to a gene: 4. The DNA for the CDR3 is TGTGCCAGCAGCTTACAGGGGGCGCAGGGCTACACCTTC. Its translation is CASSLQGAQGYTF.

This clonotype was found many times. The chain recombines TRBV6-1 with TRBJ2-7; D may be TRBD1 (5 bases). This CDR3 region has 14 residues. Between the trimmed V and J ends, which lost 2 bases and 3 bases, there was a span of 11 bases. Per the germline V gene, CDR1 is MNHNS and CDR2 is SASEGT. CDR3 in amino acids: CASSEMGRVYEQYF. CDR3 DNA: TGTGCCAGCAGTGAAATGGGCAGGGTCTACGAGCAGTACTTC.

This clonotype was detected ten times or more. This chain joins TRBV20-1 and TRBJ1-1; no definite D call. Trimming pared 5 bases from V and 1 base from J, leaving 8 bases between. Germline CDR1 DFQATT, CDR2 SNEGSKA (reference sequence). The CDR3 covers 12 residues. This CDR3 is CSAQRSNTEAFF. CDR3 nucleotides: TGCAGTGCTCAACGATCGAACACTGAAGCTTTCTTT.